The sequence of this T cell receptor (beta chain) was determined in a study of T-cell reconstitution after alpha-beta-depleted transplantation in children. Germline V gene data show CDR1 as DFQATT and CDR2 as SNEGSKA (reference sequence). This CDR3 is built from 17 residues. Germline trimming cut 3 bases from V and 4 bases from J; bases unmatched to any gene: 13. Preparation of the TCRbeta library was carried out with unique molecular identifiers. TCRdb re-called the PCR reads through MiXCR, storing one row per CDR3 protein. The sample comprises hundreds of thousands of distinct CDR3 sequences, around 17% of which are singletons, and approximately 1% rests with the top ten.

The TCR comes from a human donor who donated a stem cell graft to a child with acute myeloid leukemia. This chain links TRBV20-1 with TRBJ2-3, with 10 bases that match TRBD1. The specimen comprised PBMCs from the stem cell graft donor, sampled from the stem cell graft. The CDR3 region has the DNA TGCAGTGCTAGGGAACCGACAGGGGGCGCAAGGGCAGATACGCAGTATTTT. Its translation is CSAREPTGGARADTQYF.